This TCR beta chain came from a study of CD8+ T cells in alopecia areata. Broader study findings: Because of a solitary nonresponder, the connection of baseline CD8+ expansion to response stays uncertain.

The treatment here: oral pan-JAK inhibitor, 5-10 mg twice daily. Comments on this clone: Its antigen is not identified.

Reverse transcription of extracted RNA yielded cDNA, which provided the sequencing template. Profiling relied on immunoSEQ multiplex PCR, and the TCRdb table lists in-frame clones only, not all of them. The table has about 190,000 clones, about 60% seen once; the top ten hold approximately 0.63%. V lost 7 bases and J 5 bases, leaving 10 bases between the germline ends. Germline CDR1 is ENHRY and CDR2 is SYGVKD. The CDR3 runs 12 residues. The clonotype was recovered from a human donor with alopecia areata. The sequenced sample was CD4+ T cells sorted from blood, obtained at week 4, from a patient treated with tofacitinib. The V call is TRBV10-3, the J call TRBJ2-3, with TRBD2 as a possible D gene (7 bases). In DNA form, the CDR3 reads TGTGCCATCAAGGGGGGGGAAGATACGCAGTATTTT. Residues: CAIKGGEDTQYF.